The rows below give T cell receptor beta chains drawn from one sample of a study of sequential checkpoint blockade in melanoma. Profiled with immunoSEQ multiplex PCR; TCRdb holds only in-frame clones, not every one. The sample lists 30,000 or so clones, around nine tenths seen once, with more than 20% in the top ten. Material: CD8+ T cells sorted from blood (inferred from file names), obtained from a patient given nivolumab and ipilimumab in sequence. The receptor source for this set is a human donor with melanoma. Both conserved end residues are part of each CDR3. The order of the fields is D gene, J gene, V gene, CDR3 protein. A D gene is named only where the DNA matches it firmly.

NA,TRBJ1-1,TRBV21-1,CASSKEGGGPRDTEAFF
TRBD1,TRBJ2-7,TRBV27,CASSSRWTGGSYEQYF
TRBD2,TRBJ2-1,TRBV27,CASLAGIGGNEQFF
NA,TRBJ1-5,TRBV19,CASSEPFSNQPQHF
TRBD2,TRBJ2-1,TRBV6-1,CASSDRLAGGNEQFF
NA,TRBJ1-2,TRBV7-9,CASSLGQANDYGYTF
NA,TRBJ1-5,TRBV5-4,CASSLDRQNHQPQHF
NA,TRBJ2-2,TRBV7-9,CASRLAGGELFF
TRBD1,TRBJ1-1,TRBV9,CASSVAGGRVTEAFF
TRBD2,TRBJ2-7,TRBV20-1,CSVRLAGEQYF
NA,TRBJ2-3,TRBV5-1,CAGSLAISGTDTQYF
NA,TRBJ2-7,TRBV27,CASSHTDPRYEQYF
TRBD1,TRBJ1-2,TRBV28,CASSPLGQGRIYGYTF
TRBD2,TRBJ2-1,TRBV19,CASSIDRGTSTGNEQFF
NA,TRBJ2-7,TRBV27,CASTNSLGEIGTYEQYF
NA,TRBJ2-5,TRBV6-5,CASSPPEGGETQYF
TRBD1,TRBJ2-5,TRBV2,CASSDRPGGDRETQYF
TRBD1,TRBJ1-1,TRBV19,CASSIRDRATEAFF
TRBD2,TRBJ2-7,TRBV9,CASSAGLAGVGYEQYF
NA,TRBJ2-7,TRBV19,CASSIAVQGEQYF
TRBD2,TRBJ2-7,TRBV5-1,CASSWADWGGSYEQYF
NA,TRBJ2-7,TRBV27,CASSFYLDRNYEQYF
TRBD2,TRBJ2-3,TRBV2,CASRLLAGGSDTQYF
TRBD2,TRBJ2-7,TRBV7-2,CASSLLPPSGRSAGGEQYF
NA,TRBJ2-6,TRBV19,CASSILVGSGANVLTF
TRBD1,TRBJ2-2,TRBV2,CASSELQGLAGELFF
NA,TRBJ1-1,TRBV6-5,CASSYSPGFSTEAFF